This T cell receptor beta chain was documented in a study of shared clonotypes between healthy human individuals. Study summary: Sampling drew on donors who were two women and a few men aged 18 to 49.

A deep-level run was used for the assay. Original processing notes: Junction-only immunoSEQ sequences carried no quality scores, so filtering differed. TCRdb keeps only in-frame clones here, not all; method: immunoSEQ multiplex PCR. Clone size and V and J calls were adopted from that table, with D and trimming inferred from the DNA. Here the sample spans about 560,000 clones, roughly 79% being singletons. Sequences were obtained from PBMCs. The sequence was collected from a middle-aged woman in good health. Some clones in this sample may be carry-over from other donors' samples.

CDR3 loop: CASSLMEYKNIQYF. CDR3 in DNA: TGTGCCAGCAGCTTAATGGAGTACAAAAACATTCAGTACTTC. V and J are TRBV7-8 and TRBJ2-4, with D unclear. V was clipped by 2 bases and J by 3 bases, with 8 bases between them. The CDR3 covers 14 residues. Per germline, CDR1 SGHVS and CDR2 FQNEAQ. Based on the CDR3 plus reference TRBV7-8 and TRBJ2-4, the full variable domain is GAGVSQSPRYKVAKRGQDVALRCDPISGHVSLFWYQQALGQGPEFLTYFQNEAQLDKSGLPSDRFFAERPEGSVSTLKIQRTQQEDSAVYLCASSLMEYKNIQYFGAGTRLSVL.